This T cell receptor (beta chain) was obtained from a study of blood T cells in healthy people across ages. A J-beta primer mix and a sample-barcoded 5' primer were used in a second PCR of about 6 to 12 cycles. In TCRdb, the 5' RACE reads were re-called with MiXCR into one record per CDR3 protein. The sample holds approximately 2,000,000 distinct CDR3 sequences, about two fifths seen once. This TCR was recovered from a human donor in good health. Sequenced: blood.

CDR3 amino acids: CASSRFSRTGTDTQYF. The CDR3 DNA is TGTGCCAGCAGCCGCTTTTCGCGGACAGGCACAGATACGCAGTATTTT. The chain employs TRBV7-8 and TRBJ2-3, with D perhaps matching TRBD1 (6 bases). This CDR3 region has 16 residues. CDR1 and CDR2 from the germline V gene are SGHVS and FQNEAQ. V was trimmed by 5 bases and J by 1 base, leaving 16 bases between them.